This passage covers 5 T cell receptor beta chains from one sample sequenced in a study of blood T cells in healthy people across ages. Alongside a J-beta primer mix, a sample-barcoded 5' primer served in a second PCR lasting about 7 to 12 cycles. A single record per CDR3 protein comes from TCRdb applying MiXCR to the 5' RACE reads. The repertoire holds about 780,000 distinct CDR3 sequences, with around 68% as singletons. The material sequenced was blood. These receptors were taken from a man aged 25 to 45 in good health.

The V gene is TRBV21-1, the J gene TRBJ1-1. TRBV21-1 is assigned pseudogene status. CDR3 length: 15 residues. DNA for the CDR3: TGTGCCAGCAGCAAATCGCGGCAGGGAGGTACTGAAGCTTTCTTT. Its translation: CASSKSRQGGTEAFF.

V is TRBV30 and J is TRBJ1-4, with D hard to call. The CDR3 covers 12 residues. The V end was cut by 3 bases, the J end by 10 bases, with 12 bases between. Germline values: CDR1 GTSNPN, CDR2 SVGIG (reference sequence). The CDR3 DNA follows: TGTGCCTGGAGCCCCGAGTCGGGAAAACTGTTTTTT. As protein: CAWSPESGKLFF. Full variable domain (outside the CDR3, taken from reference TRBV30 and TRBJ1-4): SQTIHQWPATLVQPVGSPLSLECTVEGTSNPNLYWYRQAAGRGLQLLFYSVGIGQISSEVPQNLSASRPQDRQFILSSKKLLLSDSGFYLCAWSPESGKLFFGSGTQLSVL.

The chain has TRBV15 and TRBJ2-5; 9 nucleotides match TRBD2. CDR3 length equals 16 residues. Germline CDR1 and CDR2: LNHNV and YYDKDF (reference sequence). V was clipped by 1 base and J by 2 bases; unmatched bases: 5. CDR3 sequence reads: CATSRAGTSPQETQYF. As DNA, the CDR3 is TGTGCCACCAGCAGAGCCGGGACTAGCCCGCAAGAGACCCAGTACTTC. Drawing the rest from reference TRBV15 and TRBJ2-5, the complete variable domain is DAMVIQNPRYQVTQFGKPVTLSCSQTLNHNVMYWYQQKSSQAPKLLFHYYDKDFNNEADTPDNFQSRRPNTSFCFLDIRSPGLGDTAMYLCATSRAGTSPQETQYFGPGTRLLVL.

The chain couples TRBV10-3 to TRBJ2-7; D gene uncertain. Germline loops: CDR1 ENHRY, CDR2 SYGVKD. This CDR3 comprises 13 residues. V shed 6 bases and J shed 0 bases, with 9 bases lying between them. The CDR3 nucleotides are TGTGCCATCAGCGAGCTGCTCTCCTACGAGCAGTACTTC. Protein sequence: CAISELLSYEQYF.

The chain has TRBV20-1 and TRBJ1-3; tentatively, D is TRBD1 (5 bases). V lost 3 bases to trimming and J lost 2 bases, with 17 bases between them. Germline V gene lookup returns CDR1 DFQATT and CDR2 SNEGSKA (reference sequence). The CDR3 has 16 residues. CDR3 nucleotide sequence: TGCAGTGCTAGCCGGGACCGAGGGGTCACTGGAAACACCATATATTTT. Encoded protein: CSASRDRGVTGNTIYF.